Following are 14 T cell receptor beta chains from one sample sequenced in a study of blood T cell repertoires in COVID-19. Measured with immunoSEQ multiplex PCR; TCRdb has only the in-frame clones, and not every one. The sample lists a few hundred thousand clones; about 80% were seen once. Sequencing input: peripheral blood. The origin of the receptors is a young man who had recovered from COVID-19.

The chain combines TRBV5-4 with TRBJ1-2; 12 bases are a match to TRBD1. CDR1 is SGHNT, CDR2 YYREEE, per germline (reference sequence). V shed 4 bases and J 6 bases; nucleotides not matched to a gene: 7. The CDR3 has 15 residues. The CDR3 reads CASSLRGTGGDGYTF. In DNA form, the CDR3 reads TGTGCCAGCAGCCTTCGCGGGACAGGGGGCGATGGCTACACCTTC.

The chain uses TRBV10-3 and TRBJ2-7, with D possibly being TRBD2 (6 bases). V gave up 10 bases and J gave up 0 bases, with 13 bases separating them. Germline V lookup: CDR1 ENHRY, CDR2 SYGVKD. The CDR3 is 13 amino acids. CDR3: CATWDSRSYEQYF. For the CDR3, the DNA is TGTGCCACTTGGGACTCCCGCTCCTACGAGCAGTACTTC.

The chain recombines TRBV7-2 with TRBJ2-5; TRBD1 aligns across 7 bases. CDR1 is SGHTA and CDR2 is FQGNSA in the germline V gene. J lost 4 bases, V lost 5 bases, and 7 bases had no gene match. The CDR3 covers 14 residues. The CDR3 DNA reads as TGTGCCAGCAGCATCGGGACAGCCCCAGAGACCCAGTACTTC. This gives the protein CASSIGTAPETQYF.

CDR3 sequence (DNA): TGTGCCAGCAGTTTATGGACCGGGTCTCAGTATTTT. Protein: CASSLWTGSQYF. This chain uses TRBV28 with TRBJ2-3; D gene uncertain. The CDR3 is 12 amino acids. Trimming stripped 0 bases from V and 12 bases from J, with 10 bases between. The V gene's germline CDR1 is MDHEN and CDR2 SYDVKM.

CDR3 sequence: CASIQGEGYSNQPQHF. The CDR3 DNA reads as TGTGCCAGTATACAGGGGGAGGGCTATAGCAATCAGCCCCAGCATTTT. The chain couples TRBV19 to TRBJ1-5, with 8 bases matching TRBD1. CDR3 length: 16 residues. With V trimmed by 7 bases and J by 0 bases, 8 bases remained unmatched. Germline V lookup: CDR1 LNHDA, CDR2 SQIVND (reference sequence).

The CDR3 reads CASSQDRQVLTGNTIYF. DNA of the CDR3: TGTGCCAGCAGCCAAGACCGGCAGGTCCTAACTGGAAACACCATATATTTT. This chain joins TRBV3-1 (or the pseudogene TRBV3-2) and TRBJ1-3; D is unclear. The CDR3 totals 17 residues. Germline lookup yields CDR1 LGHDT and CDR2 YNNKEL (reference sequence). V lost 0 bases to trimming and J lost 2 bases, with 14 bases between them.

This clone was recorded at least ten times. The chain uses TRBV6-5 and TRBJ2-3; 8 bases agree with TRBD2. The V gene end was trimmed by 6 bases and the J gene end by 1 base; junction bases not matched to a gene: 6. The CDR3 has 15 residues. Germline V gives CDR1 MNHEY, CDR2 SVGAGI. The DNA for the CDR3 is TGTGCCAGCAGCGGGGGGGGCATCGGCACAGATACGCAGTATTTT. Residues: CASSGGGIGTDTQYF.

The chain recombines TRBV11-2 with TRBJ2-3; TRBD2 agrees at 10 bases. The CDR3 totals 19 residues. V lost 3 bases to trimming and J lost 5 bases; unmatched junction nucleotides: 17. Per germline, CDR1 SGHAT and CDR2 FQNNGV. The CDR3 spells CASSLGSSGGEWSIDTQYF. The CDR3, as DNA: TGTGCCAGCAGCTTGGGTTCCAGCGGGGGGGAGTGGAGTATAGATACGCAGTATTTT.

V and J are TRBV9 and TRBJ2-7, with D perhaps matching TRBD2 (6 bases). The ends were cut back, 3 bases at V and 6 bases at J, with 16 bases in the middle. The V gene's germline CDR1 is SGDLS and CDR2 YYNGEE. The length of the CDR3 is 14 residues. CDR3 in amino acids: CASSAAGTASEQYF. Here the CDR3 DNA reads TGTGCCAGCAGCGCCGCGGGGACCGCTAGCGAGCAGTACTTC.

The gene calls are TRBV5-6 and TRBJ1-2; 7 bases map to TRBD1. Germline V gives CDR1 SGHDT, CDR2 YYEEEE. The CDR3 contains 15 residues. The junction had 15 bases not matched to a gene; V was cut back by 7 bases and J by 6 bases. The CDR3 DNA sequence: TGTGCCAGCGTCGAGCGTCTAATAAGGGGGCATGGCTACACCTTC. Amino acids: CASVERLIRGHGYTF.

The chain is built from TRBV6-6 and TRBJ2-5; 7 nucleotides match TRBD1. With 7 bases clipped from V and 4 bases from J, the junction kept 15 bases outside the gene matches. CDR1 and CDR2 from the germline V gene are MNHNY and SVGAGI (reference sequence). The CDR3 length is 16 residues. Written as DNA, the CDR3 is TGTGCCAGCACACGGGCGATACGAGGGGGCGGAGAGACCCAGTACTTC. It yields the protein CASTRAIRGGGETQYF.

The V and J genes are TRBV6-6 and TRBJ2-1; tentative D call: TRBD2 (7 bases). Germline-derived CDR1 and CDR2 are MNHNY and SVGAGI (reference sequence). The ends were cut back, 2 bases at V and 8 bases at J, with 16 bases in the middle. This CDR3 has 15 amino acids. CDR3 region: CASSYSGLGGDEQFF. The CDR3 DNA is TGTGCCAGCAGTTACAGTGGTCTAGGGGGGGATGAGCAGTTCTTC.

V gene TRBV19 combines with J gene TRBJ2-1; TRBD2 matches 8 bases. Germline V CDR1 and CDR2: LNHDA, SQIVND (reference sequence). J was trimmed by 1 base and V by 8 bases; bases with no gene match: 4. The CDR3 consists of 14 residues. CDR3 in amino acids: CASETGGSYNEQFF. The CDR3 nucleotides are TGTGCCAGTGAAACGGGGGGGTCCTACAATGAGCAGTTCTTC.

CDR3: CASRAGGKDTQYF. In nucleotides, the CDR3 is TGTGCCAGCAGAGCGGGGGGTAAAGATACGCAGTATTTT. The chain joins TRBV7-3 to TRBJ2-3; 9 positions match TRBD2. The trim removed 6 bases at V and 5 bases at J, leaving 3 bases unmatched. This CDR3 region has 13 residues. Germline values: CDR1 SGHTA, CDR2 FQGTGA. Complete variable domain (other parts from reference TRBV7-3 and TRBJ2-3): GAGVSQTPSNKVTEKGKYVELRCDPISGHTALYWYRQSLGQGPEFLIYFQGTGAADDSGLPNDRFFAVRPEGSVSTLKIQRTERGDSAVYLCASRAGGKDTQYFGPGTRLTVL.